This T cell receptor beta chain was obtained from a study of CD8 T cell repertoires and HIV-1 epitope variants. This clone turned up a few times. Its specificity is unknown. The CDR3 spans 18 residues. Trimming cost V 0 bases and J 2 bases, with 14 bases left between them. Looked up from germline, CDR1 is SGHDN and CDR2 is FVKESK. The assay was immunoSEQ multiplex PCR, and TCRdb's table has in-frame clones only and misses some. The sample lists a few thousand clones, roughly two thirds occurring once. This sequence originates from a male donor with HIV. This chain uses TRBV14 with TRBJ2-6; TRBD2 might be the D (5 bases). Input material: cultured CD8+ T cells derived from PBMCs. The CDR3 sequence: CASSQETGRSAGANVLTF. The CDR3 DNA reads TGTGCCAGCAGCCAAGAAACGGGGAGATCGGCTGGGGCCAACGTCCTGACTTTC. The variable domain in full, with the rest retrieved from reference TRBV14 and TRBJ2-6, is EAGVTQFPSHSVIEKGQTVTLRCDPISGHDNLYWYRRVMGKEIKFLLHFVKESKQDESGMPNNRFLAERTGGTYSTLKVQPAELEDSGVYFCASSQETGRSAGANVLTFGAGSRLTVL.